Listed below are T cell receptor beta chains from one sample, sequenced in a study of molecular identifiers for immune sequencing clone quantification. MiXCR was run by TCRdb on the PCR reads, yielding one entry per CDR3 protein. The data show nearly 650,000 distinct CDR3 sequences, 25% seen once. Material: naive CD8+ T cells from blood, with Jurkat cell RNA spiked in. Receptors originate from a human donor in good health. Some libraries in this study had Jurkat cell RNA spiked in. CDR3s include the opening cysteine and the closing phenylalanine or tryptophan. Fields, in order: D gene, clone size, J gene, V gene, CDR3 DNA, CDR3 protein. D genes are given only for firm matches. The size entry is marked missing in some rows and otherwise reads once, few, many or a size class.

>TRBD2|NA|TRBJ2-7|TRBV4-1
TGCGCCAGCAGCCAGACTAGCGGGAGGGCCTTTAACGAGCAGTACTTC
CASSQTSGRAFNEQYF
>NA|NA|TRBJ1-3|TRBV4-1
TGCGCCAGCAGCCAACCGGGGACGATTGCCTCTCTTGTGGGGAACACCATATATTTT
CASSQPGTIASLVGNTIYF
>TRBD2|few|TRBJ2-7|TRBV12-3/TRBV12-4
TGTGCCAGCGGCACTAGCGCCCCCTACGAGCAGTACTTC
CASGTSAPYEQYF
>TRBD1|NA|TRBJ2-3|TRBV7-2
TGTGCCAGCAGCTTGACAGGGGGTACAGATACGCAGAATTTT
CASSLTGGTDTQNF
>NA|many|TRBJ1-6|TRBV20-1
TGCAGTGCTAGAGACTCCGGGGACCTGAATTCACCCCTCCACTTT
CSARDSGDLNSPLHF
>NA|NA|TRBJ2-2|TRBV29-1
TGCAGCGTCATACCACCGGAGGGCCCAAACACCGGGGGGCTGTTTTTT
CSVIPPEGPNTGGLFF
>NA|NA|TRBJ2-3|TRBV27
TGTGCCAGCAGTCAGACGGGAACGAACACAGATACGCAGTATTTT
CASSQTGTNTDTQYF
>NA|NA|TRBJ1-5|TRBV27
TGTGCCAGCAGTTTAATTCCTAGCAATCAGCCCCAGCATTTT
CASSLIPSNQPQHF
>NA|NA|TRBJ2-2|TRBV6-2/TRBV6-3
TGTGCCAGCGGGTGGGGCACCGGGGAGCTGTTTTTT
CASGWGTGELFF
>NA|once|TRBJ2-4|TRBV14
TGTGCCAGCAGCCAGGGGGAGCCAGCCAAAAACATTCAGTACTTC
CASSQGEPAKNIQYF
>NA|NA|TRBJ2-2|TRBV7-6
TGTGCCACTGGCTCCGGGGAGCTGTTTTTT
CATGSGELFF
>TRBD2|few|TRBJ2-2|TRBV2
TGTGCCAGCAGTGAATGGGAGGGCACCGGGGAGCTGTTTTTT
CASSEWEGTGELFF
>NA|few|TRBJ2-3|TRBV4-2
TGTGCCAGCAGCCTCCGGGTCGGCTCCCCAGATACGCAGTATTTT
CASSLRVGSPDTQYF
>NA|many|TRBJ2-7|TRBV4-3
TGCGCCAGCAGCCAAGATTTGTCAGGAAGCAACGAGCAGTACTTC
CASSQDLSGSNEQYF
>NA|NA|TRBJ2-5|TRBV20-1
TGCAGTGCTTTCGACGATGGGCCCCAAGAGACCCAGTACTTC
CSAFDDGPQETQYF
>NA|many|TRBJ2-7|TRBV5-5
TGTGCCAGCAGCTTGGTTCAGGCCTCCTACGAGCAGTACTTC
CASSLVQASYEQYF
>NA|NA|TRBJ2-5|TRBV6-5
TGTGCCAGCAGTTATTCTGGGACCCAGTACTTC
CASSYSGTQYF